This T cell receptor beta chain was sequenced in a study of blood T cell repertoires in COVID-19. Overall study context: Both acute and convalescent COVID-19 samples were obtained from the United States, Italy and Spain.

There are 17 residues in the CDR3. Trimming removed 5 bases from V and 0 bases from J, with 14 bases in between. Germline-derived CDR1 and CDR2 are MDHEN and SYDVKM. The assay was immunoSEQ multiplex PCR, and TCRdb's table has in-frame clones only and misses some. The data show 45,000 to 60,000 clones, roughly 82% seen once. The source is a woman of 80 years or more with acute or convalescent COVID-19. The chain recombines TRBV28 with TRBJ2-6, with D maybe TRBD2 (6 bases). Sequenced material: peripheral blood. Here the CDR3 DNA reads TGTGCCAGCAGTACCCGGGGGTCCCACTCTGGGGCCAACGTCCTGACTTTC. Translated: CASSTRGSHSGANVLTF. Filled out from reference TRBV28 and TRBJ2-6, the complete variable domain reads DVKVTQSSRYLVKRTGEKVFLECVQDMDHENMFWYRQDPGLGLRLIYFSYDVKMKEKGDIPEGYSVSREKKERFSLILESASTNQTSMYLCASSTRGSHSGANVLTFGAGSRLTVL.